This T cell receptor beta chain originates from a study of cytomegalovirus exposure and HLA in healthy donors (dated by TCRdb to 2017 to 2019). Describing the broader study: According to an earlier analysis of several hundred of the donors, roughly 180 million T cells yielded 117 million unique TCR beta sequences and roughly 280 Gb of sequence data. Of the 300 to 450 genotyped donors, roughly 85% fell in the genetic ancestry cluster associated with self-reported Caucasian donors. HLA typing covered class I and class II loci at four-digit resolution. High-throughput TCR immunosequencing, statistical association of individual TCRs with disease status, and machine learning were combined to predict cytomegalovirus infection status. Rather than using new phenotypic data, the later analysis identified candidate immune exposures from TCR beta sequences and from how often those sequences occurred across donors. Donor age, sex, ethnicity and CMV serostatus were compiled together with the repertoire data. A later genetic analysis used genome-wide SNP genotypes for about 55% of the 666 donors, treating that subset as a discovery cohort. Along with the approximately 650-subject first cohort, a separate validation cohort of around 120 different subjects was used. Across some 400 genotyped donors of the cohort, an average of about 240,000 unique TCR beta nucleotide sequences per donor were sequenced, and around 19% of those sequences were non-productive. A later analysis re-examined previously published TCR beta repertoires from 600 to 700 donors and added high-resolution HLA genotyping to investigate patterns of TCR occurrence. Using immunosequencing, the study profiled T cell repertoires from about 620 subjects and related those repertoires to cytomegalovirus serostatus. Because of strong linkage in the cohort, roughly 5 DR-DQ haplotypes were treated as single units for association and clustering. Typing coverage varied by locus: roughly 620-640 donors for A, B, C, DRB1 and DQB1; approximately 500 for DQA1; about 570 for DPA1; some 470 for DPB1. All discovery cohort repertoires had been generated on a single sequencing platform. The aim of the study was to test whether cataloging public T cell receptors could identify signatures of past pathogen exposure. In an earlier analysis of 500 to 650 of the donors, high-throughput TCR beta sequencing was used to judge whether each TCR beta V gene segment behaved as functional or pseudogenic. About 280 gigabases of sequencing data and 70 million to 95 million unique TCR sequences made up an early release that covered nearly 650 HLA-typed donors. General findings and caveats noted by the study authors: Several of the top co-occurrence clusters appeared to be linked to parvovirus B19, influenza, CMV and Epstein-Barr virus, according to a later analysis. Roughly uniform sequencing depth across donors was assumed in presence/absence analyses, although this assumption may not hold. CMV serostatus was the only immune exposure information available for the cohort. A later genetic analysis reported fewer N-insertions in productive TCRs among donors in an Asian-associated ancestry cluster than the roughly 640-donor mean. An earlier analysis of approximately 540 of the donors showed that most TCR beta V segments appeared in productive rearrangements either about 87% or about 30% of the time, which broadly matched IMGT annotations. Correlated functional status among segregating V segments might be attributable to linkage disequilibrium, but an unknown experimental factor could not be ruled out. Because some donors lacked HLA typing at each locus, the association tests relied only on the typed subset. Because counts were too low, 15 to 20 rarely observed V segments, including chromosome 9 orphons, were left out of the earlier analysis of roughly 600 of the donors. Across donors, most TCR sequences were observed very rarely, whereas some public TCRs were present in many individuals. In a later analysis, TCR association rates were found to vary across HLA loci, with the most associated TCRs seen for DRB1 alleles and the fewest for HLA-C alleles. In vitro tests confirmed that a few of the cytomegalovirus-associated TCR beta chains recognize cytomegalovirus antigens. The cohort was sequenced for TCR beta chains only, and without alpha or paired-chain data the features that could be detected were limited. Some IMGT-functional V segments, including TRBV6-2 and TRBV6-3, could not be distinguished by the 87-base-pair reads and were therefore excluded. When HLA alleles, especially DR and DQ, strongly co-occurred, TCR associations were difficult to assign to individual alleles. According to a later analysis, most CMV-associated TCR beta chains appeared to be HLA-restricted, and the HLA associations seemed to be driven largely by CMV exposure. The classifier was reported to diagnose cytomegalovirus status with high specificity and sensitivity in both the original and validation cohorts. It was suggested by the authors that the approach could potentially be generalized to other disease states and immunological phenotypes. Compared with equally common non-associated chains, HLA-associated TCR beta chains in a later analysis were more clonally expanded and had lower generation probabilities. In a later analysis, 16,951 TCR beta sequences were associated with specific HLA alleles at a false discovery rate of 0.05. A further reported finding was that TCR beta sequences accurately predicted the HLA-A and HLA-B alleles for most subjects in the first cohort. In the study, approximately 160 TCR beta chains were listed as associated with cytomegalovirus. In a later genetic analysis, a missense DCLRE1C variant was associated with V-gene and J-gene trimming of TCR beta chains, and the association was replicated in an independent cohort. A cluster of highly shared sequence variants was judged likely to be a technical artifact of the sequencing pipeline.

The library was generated by the immunoSEQ multiplex PCR assay. For the multiplex PCR, a mixture combining 60 forward primers for TCR Vbeta segments and 13 reverse primers for TCR Jbeta segments was used. The CDR3 region of rearranged TCR beta genes was amplified from genomic DNA by a multiplex PCR assay. The Illumina HiSeq System was used to sequence the amplified TCR beta libraries as 87-base-pair reads. The study's own analysis went as follows. In a later analysis, roughly 80 million unique TCR beta chains were counted across the 650 to 700 repertoires, and around 11 million of these chains were shared by at least two donors. To remove PCR and sequencing errors, raw reads were error-corrected and collapsed into unique sequences using a nearest-neighbor algorithm that merged closely related sequences. To assign V, D and J gene segments, CDR3 sequences were aligned to IMGT reference sequences. Each retained sequence needed at least a six-nucleotide match to both a V gene segment and a J gene segment. A rearrangement was called productive if the CDR3 had no stop codons and remained in frame with V and J, and every other rearrangement was called non-productive. CDR3 was defined by IMGT convention, running from the second conserved V-encoded cysteine to the conserved J-encoded phenylalanine. The earlier analysis of about 590 of the donors excluded sequences that lacked an unambiguous match to a single V gene segment. An earlier analysis of a few hundred of the donors classified V segments as functional when productive rearrangements were above 56.7% and as segregating when the standard deviation between donors was above 5%. A statistical classification framework was developed to diagnose cytomegalovirus status using the catalog of TCR beta chain sequences. A later analysis assigned V and J genes by comparing TCR nucleotide sequences with IMGT/GENE-DB human TR gene sequences. A later analysis assigned CDR3 sequences and most-parsimonious VDJ recombination scenarios with the TCRdist pipeline. A later analysis defined each TCR beta chain by its CDR3 amino acid sequence plus V-gene family, and excluded reads lacking a unique V-gene family. A later analysis removed nearly 600 highly shared, low-generation-probability nucleotide sequences to deal with suspected cross-contamination and a sequencing artifact. In a later analysis, a clonal expansion index for each public chain was calculated from normalized within-repertoire ranks of inferred template counts. A later analysis computed generation probabilities with a VDJ recombination model fitted to out-of-frame rearrangements, and checked the results against IGoR. Hypergeometric tests were used in a later analysis to score TCR-TCR, TCR-HLA and TCR-CMV co-occurrence, with a repertoire-size bias correction applied to the TCR pairs. False discovery rates were estimated in a later analysis by permuting HLA or CMV assignments 20 times. In a later analysis, co-occurring TCRs were grouped with DBSCAN, and TCRdist sequence similarity was added when clustering was performed within HLA-allele-positive subsets. Repertoires with fewer than 30,000 or more than 120,000 public chains were left out of co-occurrence clustering, as were five repertoires with anomalous nucleotide sharing. Held by TCRdb, this immuneACCESS table contains in-frame sequences only and omits some clones. Under half of the omission traces to an unresolved V gene where checked; the cause of the rest is unknown. The D gene and trimming were derived from the DNA, and the V and J assignments and clone size from that table. This sample holds fewer than 200,000 clones; roughly 77% were observed only once. The ten biggest clones cover roughly 3.6% of the sample.

To note about this clone: Its antigen remains undetermined. Germline and junction disagree at one end, which may indicate a read error.

In total, over 600 healthy bone marrow donors made up the cohort. At the time of sampling, all cohort members were nominally healthy, though unrecorded immune exposures were likely present. The donor was CMV seropositive and was included in the group of some 290 seropositive cohort members. A peripheral blood sample was collected from each donor, and TCR beta sequencing was performed on peripheral blood mononuclear cells. Genomic DNA was extracted from the blood cell samples with the Qiagen DNeasy Blood Extraction Kit. The germline V gene specifies SGHTA as CDR1 and FQGTGA as CDR2. The CDR3 covers 13 residues, taking in both the cysteine and the phenylalanine. This entry keeps only the CDR3 DNA: 39 bases, framed from base 1.

Here the chain combines TRBV7-3 and TRBJ1-2; 8 bases in between match TRBD1. The sample was PBMCs. The origin of this receptor is a man aged 40-50 years in good health and CMV-seropositive. The sequenced DNA is TGTGCCAGCAGCTTAGGACAGGGCTATGGCTACAACTTC. Its protein reads: CASSLGQGYGYNF.